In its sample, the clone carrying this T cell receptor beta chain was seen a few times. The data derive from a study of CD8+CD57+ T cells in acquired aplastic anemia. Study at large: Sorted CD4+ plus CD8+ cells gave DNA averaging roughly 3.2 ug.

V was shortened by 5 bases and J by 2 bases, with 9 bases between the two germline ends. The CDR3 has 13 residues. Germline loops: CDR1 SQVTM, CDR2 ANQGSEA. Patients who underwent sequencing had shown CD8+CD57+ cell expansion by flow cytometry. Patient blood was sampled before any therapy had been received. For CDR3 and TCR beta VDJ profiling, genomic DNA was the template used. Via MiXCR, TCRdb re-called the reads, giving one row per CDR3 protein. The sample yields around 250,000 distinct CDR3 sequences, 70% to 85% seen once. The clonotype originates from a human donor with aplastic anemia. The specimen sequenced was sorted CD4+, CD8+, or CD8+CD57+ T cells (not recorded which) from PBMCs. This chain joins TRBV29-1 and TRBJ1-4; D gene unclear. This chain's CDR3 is CSVNLRTNEKLFF. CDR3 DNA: TGCAGCGTTAACCTCAGGACTAATGAAAAACTGTTTTTT.